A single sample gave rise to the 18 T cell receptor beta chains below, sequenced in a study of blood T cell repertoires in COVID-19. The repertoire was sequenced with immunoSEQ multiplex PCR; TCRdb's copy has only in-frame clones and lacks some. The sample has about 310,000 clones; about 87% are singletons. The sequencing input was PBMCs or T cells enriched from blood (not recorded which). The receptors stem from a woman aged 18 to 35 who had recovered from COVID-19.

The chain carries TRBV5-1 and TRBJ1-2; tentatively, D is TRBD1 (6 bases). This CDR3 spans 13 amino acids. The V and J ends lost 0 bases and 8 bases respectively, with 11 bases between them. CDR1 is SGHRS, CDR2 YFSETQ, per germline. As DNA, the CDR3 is TGCGCCAGCAGCTTGGTCAGGGGAGAAGGCTACACCTTC. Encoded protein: CASSLVRGEGYTF.

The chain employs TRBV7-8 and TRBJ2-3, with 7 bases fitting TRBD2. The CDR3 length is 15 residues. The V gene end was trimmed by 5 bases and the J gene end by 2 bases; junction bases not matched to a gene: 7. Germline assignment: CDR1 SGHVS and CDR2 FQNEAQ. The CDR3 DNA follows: TGTGCCAGCAGCCCAATGGGACTAACCACAGATACGCAGTATTTT. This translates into CASSPMGLTTDTQYF.

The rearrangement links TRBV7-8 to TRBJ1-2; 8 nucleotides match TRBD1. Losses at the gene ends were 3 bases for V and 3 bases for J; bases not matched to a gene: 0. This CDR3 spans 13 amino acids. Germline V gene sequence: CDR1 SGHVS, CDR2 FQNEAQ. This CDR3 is CASSLGQDYGYTF. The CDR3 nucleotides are TGTGCCAGCAGCTTGGGACAGGACTATGGCTACACCTTC.

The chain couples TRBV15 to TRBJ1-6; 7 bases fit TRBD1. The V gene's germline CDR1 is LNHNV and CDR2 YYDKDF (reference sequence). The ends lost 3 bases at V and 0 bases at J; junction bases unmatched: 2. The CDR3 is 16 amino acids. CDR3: CATSRDRSSYNSPLHF. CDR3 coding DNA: TGTGCCACCAGCAGGGACAGGAGCTCCTATAATTCACCCCTCCACTTT.

CDR3 in DNA: TGTGCCAGCAGCTCCGGGACTAGCGGGGTACAAGAGACCCAGTACTTC. Its translation is CASSSGTSGVQETQYF. The chain couples TRBV11-2 to TRBJ2-5, with TRBD2 matching over 13 bases. V was clipped by 4 bases and J by 2 bases; unmatched bases: 4. This CDR3 contains 16 residues. Germline CDR1 is SGHAT and CDR2 is FQNNGV.

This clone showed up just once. The CDR3 reads CASSLGHGFNEQFF. Written as DNA, the CDR3 is TGTGCCAGCAGCTTAGGGCATGGTTTCAATGAGCAGTTCTTC. The chain has TRBV7-3 and TRBJ2-1; no firm D call. The CDR3 spans 14 residues. V lost 2 bases to trimming and J lost 6 bases, with 11 bases between them. CDR1 and CDR2 (germline): SGHTA, FQGTGA.

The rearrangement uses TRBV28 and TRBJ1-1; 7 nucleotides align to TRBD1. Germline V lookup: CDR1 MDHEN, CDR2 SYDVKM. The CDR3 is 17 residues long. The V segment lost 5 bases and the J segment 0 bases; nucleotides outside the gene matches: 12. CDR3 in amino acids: CASSPRQGRVVNTEAFF. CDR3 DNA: TGTGCCAGCAGTCCGCGACAGGGACGGGTGGTGAACACTGAAGCTTTCTTT.

CDR3 sequence (DNA): TGTGCCAGCAGCAAGGACAGGGGCTCTAAGTACTTC. Encoded protein: CASSKDRGSKYF. This sequence joins TRBV2 and TRBJ2-7, with 9 bases that match TRBD1. V lost 6 bases and J lost 11; bases outside the gene matches: 8. The CDR3 consists of 12 residues. Germline lookup yields CDR1 SNHLY and CDR2 FYNNEI. The variable domain in full, with the rest retrieved from reference TRBV2 and TRBJ2-7, is EPEVTQTPSHQVTQMGQEVILRCVPISNHLYFYWYRQILGQKVEFLVSFYNNEISEKSEIFDDQFSVERPDGSNFTLKIRSTKLEDSAMYFCASSKDRGSKYFGPGTRLTVT.

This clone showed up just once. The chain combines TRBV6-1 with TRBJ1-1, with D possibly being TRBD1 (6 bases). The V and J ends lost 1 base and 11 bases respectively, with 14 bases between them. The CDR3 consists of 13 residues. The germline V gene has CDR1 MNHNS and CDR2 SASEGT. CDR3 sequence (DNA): TGTGCCAGCAGTGAAGGCGGTTTGGGACACGCTTTCTTT. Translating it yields CASSEGGLGHAFF.

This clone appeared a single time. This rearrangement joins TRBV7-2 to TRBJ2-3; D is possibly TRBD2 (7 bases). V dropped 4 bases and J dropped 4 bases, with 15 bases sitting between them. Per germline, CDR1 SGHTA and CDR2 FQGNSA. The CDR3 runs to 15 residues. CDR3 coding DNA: TGTGCCAGCAGCTCCCGTAGAGGGGGGGCAGATACGCAGTATTTT. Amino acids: CASSSRRGGADTQYF.

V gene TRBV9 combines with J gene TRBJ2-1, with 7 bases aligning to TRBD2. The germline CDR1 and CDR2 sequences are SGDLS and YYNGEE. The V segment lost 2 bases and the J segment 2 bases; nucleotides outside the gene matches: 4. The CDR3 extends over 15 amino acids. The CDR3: CASSVRGDPYNEQFF. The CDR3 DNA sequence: TGTGCCAGCAGCGTCCGGGGGGACCCCTACAATGAGCAGTTCTTC.

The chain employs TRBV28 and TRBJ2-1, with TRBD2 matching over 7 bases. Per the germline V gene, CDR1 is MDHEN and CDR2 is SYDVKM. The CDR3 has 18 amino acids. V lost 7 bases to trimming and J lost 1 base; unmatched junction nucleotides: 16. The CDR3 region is CASKPGPHGRPSYNEQFF. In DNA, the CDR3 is TGTGCCAGCAAACCGGGACCCCACGGGAGGCCGTCCTACAATGAGCAGTTCTTC. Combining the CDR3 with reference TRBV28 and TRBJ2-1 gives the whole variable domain DVKVTQSSRYLVKRTGEKVFLECVQDMDHENMFWYRQDPGLGLRLIYFSYDVKMKEKGDIPEGYSVSREKKERFSLILESASTNQTSMYLCASKPGPHGRPSYNEQFFGPGTRLTVL.

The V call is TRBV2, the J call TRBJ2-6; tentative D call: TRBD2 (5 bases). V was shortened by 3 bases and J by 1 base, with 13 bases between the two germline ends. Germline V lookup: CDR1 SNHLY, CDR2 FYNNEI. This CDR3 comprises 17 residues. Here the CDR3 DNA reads TGTGCCAGCAGTGACGTCGGGATGGGGTCTGGGGCCAACGTCCTGACTTTC. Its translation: CASSDVGMGSGANVLTF.

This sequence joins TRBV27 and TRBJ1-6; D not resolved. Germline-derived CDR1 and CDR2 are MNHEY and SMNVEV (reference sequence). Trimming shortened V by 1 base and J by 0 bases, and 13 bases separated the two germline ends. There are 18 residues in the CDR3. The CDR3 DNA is TGTGCCAGCAGTTTATATCCCGTGGCGGGCTCCTATAATTCACCCCTCCACTTT. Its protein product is CASSLYPVAGSYNSPLHF.

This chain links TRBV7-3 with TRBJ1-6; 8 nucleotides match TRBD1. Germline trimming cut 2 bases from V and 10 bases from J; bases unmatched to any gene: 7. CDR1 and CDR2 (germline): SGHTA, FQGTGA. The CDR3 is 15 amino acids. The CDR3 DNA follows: TGTGCCAGCAGCTTAGGCCAGGGGGCAGCCTCACCCCTCCACTTT. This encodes CASSLGQGAASPLHF.

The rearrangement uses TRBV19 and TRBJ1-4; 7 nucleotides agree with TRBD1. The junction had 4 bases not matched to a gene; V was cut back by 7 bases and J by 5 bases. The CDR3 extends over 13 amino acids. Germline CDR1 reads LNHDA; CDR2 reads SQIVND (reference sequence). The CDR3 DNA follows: TGTGCCAGTAATGAGGGGGCAAATGAAAAACTGTTTTTT. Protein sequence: CASNEGANEKLFF.

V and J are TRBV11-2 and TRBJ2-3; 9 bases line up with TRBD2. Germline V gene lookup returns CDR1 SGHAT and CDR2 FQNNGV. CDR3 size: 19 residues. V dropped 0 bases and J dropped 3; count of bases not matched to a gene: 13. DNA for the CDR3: TGTGCCAGCAGCTTAGAATTAGCGGGAGCCCGCCCGGCGACAGATACGCAGTATTTT. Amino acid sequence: CASSLELAGARPATDTQYF.

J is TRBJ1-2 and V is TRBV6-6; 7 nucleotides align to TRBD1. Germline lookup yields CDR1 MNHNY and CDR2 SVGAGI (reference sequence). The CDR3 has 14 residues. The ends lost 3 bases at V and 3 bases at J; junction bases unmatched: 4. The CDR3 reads CASSYHGTDYGYTF. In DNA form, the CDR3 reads TGTGCCAGCAGTTATCACGGGACAGACTATGGCTACACCTTC.